These T cell receptor beta chains were read from a single sample in a study of T cells in Graves' hyperthyroidism and ophthalmopathy. TCRdb fed the multiplex PCR reads into MiXCR, producing one record per CDR3 protein. The table records some 320,000 distinct CDR3 sequences, roughly an eighth of them present only once. Sequenced material: blood. Receptors originate from a woman between 35 and 50 years old with Graves' ophthalmopathy. Each CDR3 is given without its conserved first and last residue. A D gene is named only where the DNA matches it firmly.

>TRBJ1-1|TRBV28|NA
ASSLFRQRTEAF
>TRBJ1-1|TRBV2|NA
ASRSPLGTEAF
>TRBJ2-4|TRBV6-2/TRBV6-3|NA
ASSYEGAKNIQY
>TRBJ2-1|TRBV5-1|NA
ASSPWSGQHNEQF
>TRBJ2-7|TRBV29-1|NA
SVGTGKPYEQY
>TRBJ2-7|TRBV7-9|NA
ASTIRNEQY
>TRBJ1-6|TRBV29-1|NA
SVGDRRNWNSPLH
>TRBJ2-1|TRBV3-1|TRBD2
ASSHGDERGAGTYNEQF
>TRBJ1-1|TRBV10-3|NA
AISEPGTEAF
>TRBJ2-5|TRBV7-2|TRBD2
ASGTSGGSGETQY
>TRBJ2-5|TRBV12-3/TRBV12-4|TRBD1
ASSMDRDYQETQY
>TRBJ2-7|TRBV20-1|TRBD1
SARDLQGAYEQY
>TRBJ2-1|TRBV15|NA
ATSRWAAEQF
>TRBJ2-5|TRBV7-8|NA
ASSDPLRGRETQY
>TRBJ2-5|TRBV28|TRBD2
ASSFSSGAIQETQY
>TRBJ2-1|TRBV7-9|TRBD2
ASGGVRLAHYNEQF
>TRBJ2-2|TRBV27|TRBD2
ASSQGLAESGELF
>TRBJ2-5|TRBV7-9|TRBD2
ASSLGTSGSKETQY
>TRBJ1-1|TRBV19|TRBD1
ASSMEGAETEAF
>TRBJ2-7|TRBV18|TRBD1
ASSPDGTGLYEQY
>TRBJ1-6|TRBV2|NA
ATGEFSSYNSPLH
>TRBJ2-3|TRBV25-1|TRBD1
ASSPGTGETDTQY
>TRBJ1-4|TRBV4-1|TRBD1
ASSHGTGWEKLF
>TRBJ2-7|TRBV7-8|NA
ASSPRQGRETSYEQY
>TRBJ2-2|TRBV2|NA
ASSGYIQKSGELF
>TRBJ1-3|TRBV4-1|NA
ASNDRTNSGNTIY
>TRBJ2-2|TRBV2|TRBD1
ASRGQGALAGELF
>TRBJ2-1|TRBV24-1|TRBD2
ATSGGLAGGLHNEQF
>TRBJ2-7|TRBV6-1|TRBD2
ASTLRGGAYEQY
>TRBJ1-2|TRBV7-8|NA
ASSLTQGSGYGYT
>TRBJ2-7|TRBV6-5|NA
ASRYQFGTIYEQY
>TRBJ2-3|TRBV5-1|TRBD2
ASSLLAGGPLSTDTQY
>TRBJ1-1|TRBV3-1|NA
ASSPQVNTEAF
>TRBJ2-2|TRBV27|TRBD2
ASSPGLAGVYTGELF
>TRBJ2-5|TRBV20-1|TRBD1
SARRGQAQETQY
>TRBJ1-1|TRBV5-1|NA
ASSLDPGVEKEAF
>TRBJ1-5|TRBV11-3|NA
ASSLDGPNQPQH
>TRBJ1-1|TRBV20-1|NA
SATRGYSEAF
>TRBJ2-5|TRBV12-3/TRBV12-4|TRBD1
ASSLTGMETQY
>TRBJ1-2|TRBV6-1|TRBD1
ASRRQGAGDGYT
>TRBJ2-1|TRBV12-3/TRBV12-4|TRBD2
ASGLASSYNEQF
>TRBJ1-1|TRBV3-1|NA
ASSQIRTMNTEAF
>TRBJ1-4|TRBV12-3/TRBV12-4|TRBD1
ASGQGEGKLF
>TRBJ2-5|TRBV4-2|TRBD2
ASSRLAGANTETQY
>TRBJ2-1|TRBV3-1|NA
ASSPFQEFPYNEQF
>TRBJ2-7|TRBV2|NA
ASSRSNIGASSEQY
>TRBJ2-5|TRBV10-3|NA
AISGTGLGETQY
>TRBJ2-1|TRBV7-8|NA
ASSLGVVEEQF
>TRBJ1-1|TRBV27|NA
ATHGVMNTEAF
>TRBJ1-6|TRBV10-2|NA
ASSEAGENSPLH
>TRBJ1-2|TRBV5-1|NA
ASSADRTVFGYT
>TRBJ1-1|TRBV7-9|NA
ASSVRGDTEAF
>TRBJ2-5|TRBV7-9|NA
ASSLGTGLKTQY